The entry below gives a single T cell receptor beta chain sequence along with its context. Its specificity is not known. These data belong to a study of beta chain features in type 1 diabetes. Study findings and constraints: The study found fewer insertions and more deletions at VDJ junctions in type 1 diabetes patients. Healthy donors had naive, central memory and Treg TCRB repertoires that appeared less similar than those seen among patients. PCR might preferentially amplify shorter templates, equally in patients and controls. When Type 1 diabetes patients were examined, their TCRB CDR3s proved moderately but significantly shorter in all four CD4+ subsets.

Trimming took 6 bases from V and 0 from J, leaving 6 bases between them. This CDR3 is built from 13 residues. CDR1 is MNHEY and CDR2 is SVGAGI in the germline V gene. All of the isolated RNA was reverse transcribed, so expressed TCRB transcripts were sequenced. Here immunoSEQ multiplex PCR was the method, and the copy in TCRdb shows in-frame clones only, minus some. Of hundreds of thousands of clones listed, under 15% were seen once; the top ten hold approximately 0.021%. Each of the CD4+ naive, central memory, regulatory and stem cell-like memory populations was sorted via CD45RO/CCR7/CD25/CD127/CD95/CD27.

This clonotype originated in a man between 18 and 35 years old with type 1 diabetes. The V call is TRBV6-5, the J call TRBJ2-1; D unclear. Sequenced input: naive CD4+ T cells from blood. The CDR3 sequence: CASRPSSYNEQFF. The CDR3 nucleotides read TGTGCCAGCAGGCCGAGCTCCTACAATGAGCAGTTCTTC.